This T cell receptor (beta chain) was captured in a study of CD8+CD57+ T cells in acquired aplastic anemia. For the study at large: Mean DNA quantity obtained from sorted CD4+ and CD8+ cells was 3.2 ug.

TCR beta VDJ combinations and CDR3 sequences were profiled from genomic DNA. TCRdb re-analysed the reads in MiXCR, keeping a single row per CDR3 protein. The sample lists about 54,000 distinct CDR3 sequences, roughly three fifths occurring once. Patients selected for sequencing had displayed CD8+CD57+ cell expansion by flow cytometry. With regard to this clonotype: What it binds is not known.

The CDR3 loop spans 14 amino acids. The germline CDR1 and CDR2 sequences are LNHDA and SQIVND (reference sequence). V lost 5 bases, J lost 8 bases, and 15 bases lay in between. Study observations and caveats: Sharing between patients and controls was observed for roughly 29 CD8+ CDR3 sequences.

What was sequenced was sorted CD4+, CD8+, or CD8+CD57+ T cells (not recorded which) from PBMCs. The chain carries TRBV19 and TRBJ2-2; D is undetermined. This receptor was identified in a human donor with aplastic anemia. CDR3 loop: CASSPPWIAGELFF. The CDR3 nucleotides are TGTGCCAGTAGTCCTCCGTGGATCGCTGGGGAGCTGTTTTTT.